This paragraph covers one TCR beta chain sequence. Its antigen has not been determined. No base-level quality is on record; no much larger clone is a single base apart. The record originates from a study of T cell repertoires in ileal Crohn's disease (dated by TCRdb to the late 2010s). Turning to the overall study: The median duration of disease was approximately 7.9 years, and at the time of surgery approximately 34% of patients were active smokers. About half of the patients received postoperative therapy: about a dozen received thiopurines and 18 received anti-TNF agents. The study sequenced 150 to 200 mucosal samples from around 52 patients, taken at several locations on the surgical specimen and at postoperative endoscopy. MI samples consisted of biopsies taken from the proximal margin of the surgical specimen. The study was conducted in parallel with a multicentre cohort built to find predictors of early endoscopic recurrence after ileocolonic resection. Roughly 0.55 micrograms of biopsy DNA per sample were submitted for commercial TCRB immunosequencing. Every patient underwent surgery because of a complication, which was stricturing disease in roughly 60% of cases and penetrating disease in approximately 40%. Endoscopic postoperative recurrence was defined as a Rutgeerts score above i0. A prospective multicentre cohort supplied the roughly 57 Crohn's disease patients whose TCR repertoires were analysed. Summary of the overall study and its limitations: Mucosal CD4 and CD8 T cells were sorted and sequenced only in a subgroup of patients, the size of which was not stated. Sorted CD8 T cells carried more high-frequency clones than CD4 T cells, suggesting mucosal expansions were mainly CD8. Higher percentages of high-frequency clones at the time of surgery were linked to endoscopic recurrence, and every patient with clonality above 26.8% (18/57) had recurrence. A significantly higher proportion of clonal expansions was observed in active smokers at surgery than in non-smokers (approximately 28% vs 17%, p=0.02).

Library construction relied on the immunoSEQ multiplex PCR assay. Adaptive Biotechnology amplified the CDR3 regions from genomic DNA with a two-step multiplex PCR designed to control amplification bias. In the first PCR, primers covered every V and J gene segment, and in the second PCR, barcodes and Illumina adapters were added. CDR3 libraries were sequenced using an Illumina instrument. Per the original workflow: The analysis drew on both the pipelines supplied by the vendor and custom analysis of the raw data in R/Bioconductor running R version 3.3.0. Clonality, ranging from 0 to 1, was calculated as the inverse of the normalised Shannon entropy of all productive clones. High-frequency clones were defined as the share of the repertoire taken up by the top 100 clones, keeping only clones that passed a 95% confidence test. The Simpson index measured repertoire diversity, and the Morisita-Horn index measured overlap between samples. TCRdb stores this immuneACCESS table with in-frame sequences only. Part of the clones is absent; in the studies checked, under half of the shortfall reflects unresolved V genes, and no reason is known for the rest. That table supplies the V and J calls and clone size; D and trimming were determined from the DNA. The sample yields 7,200 or so clones; about two thirds were counted once. The ten largest make up around 46% of the sample.

Looking up the germline V gene yields CDR1 SNHLY and CDR2 FYNNEI. V is clipped by 4 bases and J by 4 bases, and the sequence between their germline boundaries is 14 bases long. The CDR3 sequence holds 15 residues, the cysteine and phenylalanine included. Left in the record is the CDR3 DNA by itself, 45 bases read in frame from the first base. Reading the label with the study, this specimen's time point is: proximal margin of the surgical specimen (macroscopically non-inflamed). To be eligible, patients had to be adults with ileal or ileocolonic Crohn's disease and an indication for ileocolonic resection. Before DNA extraction, whole ileal mucosal biopsies were kept frozen at -80 degrees C. Genomic DNA was extracted from frozen whole biopsies with a TRizol-based method and quantified on a NanoDrop 2000 spectrophotometer.

Sequencing used ileal tissue. The chain joins TRBV2 to TRBJ2-1, and possibly TRBD2, on 7 matching bases. The origin of this receptor is an adult with Crohn's disease. The CDR3 reads CASSGAGGLYNEQFF. In nucleotides, the sequence is TGTGCCAGCAGTGGGGCCGGGGGGCTTTACAATGAGCAGTTCTTC. Beyond the CDR3, the reference TRBV2 and TRBJ2-1 genes provide the residues; the full variable domain reads: EPEVTQTPSHQVTQMGQEVILRCVPISNHLYFYWYRQILGQKVEFLVSFYNNEISEKSEIFDDQFSVERPDGSNFTLKIRSTKLEDSAMYFCASSGAGGLYNEQFFGPGTRLTVL.